The 3 T cell receptor beta chains given below trace back to one sample, sequenced in a study of T cells in localized non-small cell lung cancer. The table came from immunoSEQ multiplex PCR; TCRdb's copy has only in-frame clones and leaves some out. The data hold approximately 2,000 clones, with 20% to 25% observed a single time. Here the sequenced sample was normal lung tissue next to the tumor, taken before any cancer treatment. These receptors were taken from a woman aged 40 to 75 with stage II squamous cell lung carcinoma.

This chain links TRBV11-3 with TRBJ1-5; tentative D call: TRBD1 (6 bases). V shed 5 bases and J shed 0 bases, with 14 bases lying between them. Germline V gene sequence: CDR1 SGHNT, CDR2 YENEEA. The CDR3 has 16 amino acids. The CDR3 DNA is TGTGCCAGCAGCCCCCGGAGGGGGGATAGCAATCAGCCCCAGCATTTT. As protein: CASSPRRGDSNQPQHF. The full variable domain, completed using reference TRBV11-3 and TRBJ1-5, is EAGVVQSPRYKIIEKKQPVAFWCNPISGHNTLYWYLQNLGQGPELLIRYENEEAVDDSQLPKDRFSAERLKGVDSTLKIQPAELGDSAVYLCASSPRRGDSNQPQHFGDGTRLSIL.

The V call is TRBV6-8, the J call TRBJ1-2; 8 nucleotides line up with TRBD1. This CDR3 has 14 residues. The V gene's germline CDR1 is MNHGY and CDR2 SAAAGT. Trimming at V came to 10 bases and at J to 4 bases, leaving 11 bases not matched to a gene. Written as DNA, the CDR3 is TGTGCCATCAAAGCCGACAGGGGAGGCTATGGCTACACCTTC. This encodes CAIKADRGGYGYTF.

This clone is categorized as medium-sized. The rearrangement uses TRBV11-3 and TRBJ2-1; TRBD1 might be the D (6 bases). From germline, CDR1 is SGHNT and CDR2 YENEEA. The V gene lost 4 bases and the J gene lost 5 bases, with 12 bases spanning the gap. The CDR3 has 14 residues. CDR3: CASSSDSTNNEQFF. As DNA, the CDR3 is TGTGCCAGCAGCTCGGACAGCACCAACAATGAGCAGTTCTTC.